This is a list of T cell receptor beta chains from one sample in a study of control samples from healthy donors and cancer patients. Clones were read by immunoSEQ multiplex PCR, and TCRdb kept only the in-frame ones, dropping some. The data show approximately 180,000 clones, more than 85% seen once. Sequences were obtained from blood. The receptor set was obtained from a woman in her forties in good health. Both conserved end residues are part of each CDR3. A D gene is named only where the DNA matches it firmly. Clone size is shown for a subset of rows, as once, few, many or a class of expanded clone.

clone_size | d_call | cdr3_length | j_call | v_call | cdr3_nt | cdr3_aa
NA | NA | 13 | TRBJ1-2 | TRBV6-5 | TGTGCCAGCAGTTACCGAGGACAGTGGGGCTACACCTTC | CASSYRGQWGYTF
NA | NA | 16 | TRBJ2-1 | TRBV7-8 | TGTGCCAGCAGCCCCGGCGGGGCGACCAACTACAATGAGCAGTTCTTC | CASSPGGATNYNEQFF
NA | TRBD1 | 14 | TRBJ2-7 | TRBV28 | TGTGCCAGCAGCCAGACAGGGAACCTAGACGAGCAGTACTTC | CASSQTGNLDEQYF
NA | NA | 13 | TRBJ2-2 | TRBV4-2 | TGTGCCAGCAGCCGTGGGAACACCGGGGAGCTGTTTTTT | CASSRGNTGELFF
NA | NA | 13 | TRBJ1-1 | TRBV2 | TGTGCCAGCCAGGGACGGATGAACACTGAAGCTTTCTTT | CASQGRMNTEAFF
NA | NA | 14 | TRBJ2-5 | TRBV4-1 | TGCGCCAGCAGCCAAGATGGCCTGTATAAGACCCAGTACTTC | CASSQDGLYKTQYF
once | TRBD2 | 17 | TRBJ2-6 | TRBV11-2 | TGTGCCAGCAGCTACGGGACTAGTGGTTTCGGGGCCAACGTCCTGACTTTC | CASSYGTSGFGANVLTF
NA | TRBD1 | 15 | TRBJ1-2 | TRBV14 | TGTGCCAGCAGCCCCCCGGGACAGGGGGCGACCGGCTACACCTTC | CASSPPGQGATGYTF
NA | NA | 15 | TRBJ1-2 | TRBV4-1 | TGCGCCAGCAGCCAAGACCCACATGAGCTCTATGGCTACACCTTC | CASSQDPHELYGYTF
NA | NA | 13 | TRBJ1-3 | TRBV13 | TGTGCCAGCAGCGCCACAGAGCTAAACACCATATATTTT | CASSATELNTIYF
NA | TRBD1 | 14 | TRBJ1-2 | TRBV6-2/TRBV6-3 | TGTGCCAGCAGTTACTCAGGGACAGAAGATGACTACACCTTC | CASSYSGTEDDYTF
NA | TRBD1 | 10 | TRBJ1-1 | TRBV2 | TGTGCCAGCAGGACAGGGGAAGCTTTCTTT | CASRTGEAFF
NA | NA | 17 | TRBJ1-6 | TRBV5-6 | TGTGCCAGTCAACAGACGGGTGGAAGCTCCTATAATTCACCCCTCCACTTT | CASQQTGGSSYNSPLHF
NA | NA | 14 | TRBJ1-4 | TRBV2 | TGTGCCAGCAGTGAAATAGGGGATAGTGAAAAACTGTTTTTT | CASSEIGDSEKLFF
once | NA | 12 | TRBJ1-5 | TRBV19 | TGTGCCAGTAGTCAACTCTCTCAGCCCCAGCATTTT | CASSQLSQPQHF
NA | NA | 12 | TRBJ1-1 | TRBV15 | TGTGCCACCAGCAGAGTGGACACGAACGCTTTCTTT | CATSRVDTNAFF
NA | TRBD2 | 15 | TRBJ2-3 | TRBV19 | TGTGCCAGTAGCCTAGCGGGGGGCATCACAGATACGCAGTATTTT | CASSLAGGITDTQYF
NA | TRBD2 | 12 | TRBJ2-3 | TRBV3-1/TRBV3-2 | TGTGCCAGCCAGGCGGGGGAAAATACGCAGTATTTT | CASQAGENTQYF
NA | TRBD2 | 15 | TRBJ2-1 | TRBV6-5 | TGTGCCAGCACCTCCGGACTAGCGGGTTACAATGAGCAGTTCTTC | CASTSGLAGYNEQFF
few | TRBD2 | 18 | TRBJ2-2 | TRBV2 | TGTGCCAGCAGGGGGACTAGCGGCTCCAGGTCGAACACCGGGGAGCTGTTTTTT | CASRGTSGSRSNTGELFF
NA | NA | 14 | TRBJ1-6 | TRBV5-1 | TGCGCCAGCAGCCCAGGGAGGGAACATTCACCCCTCCACTTT | CASSPGREHSPLHF
NA | TRBD1 | 14 | TRBJ1-5 | TRBV19 | TGTGCCAGTAGCCTGGGACAGGGGAATCAGCCCCAGCATTTT | CASSLGQGNQPQHF
NA | TRBD1 | 17 | TRBJ2-2 | TRBV5-4 | TGTGCCAGCAGCTTGGCTTCGGACAGGGGTGGCACCGGGGAGCTGTTTTTT | CASSLASDRGGTGELFF